This T cell receptor (beta chain) was identified in a study of regulatory T cells in long-lasting Graves disease. Study-wide results and caveats: Small numbers of samples may have cut accuracy. The study found TRBV28, TRBJ1-2 and TRBJ2-5 favored in persistent disease.

CDR3 regions were amplified by Arm-PCR using iRepertoire HTBI primers to build TCR beta libraries. TCRdb analysed the multiplex PCR reads with MiXCR anew, one entry per CDR3 protein. The sample has over 300,000 distinct CDR3 sequences, about 14% seen once. Concerning this clonotype itself: Its antigen remains unknown. The junction and the germline gene differ at one end; a read error may be behind it.

Time point of the sample: newly diagnosed GD, antithyroid drugs for less than 3 months. The TCR library was made from RNA extracted from PBMCs. CDR3 size: 14 residues. Germline-derived CDR1 and CDR2 are SSHAT and FNYEAQ (reference sequence). The input for sequencing was peripheral blood mononuclear cells (PBMCs), taken at new diagnosis, from a patient treated with antithyroid drugs. This receptor was identified in a female donor with Graves disease. The chain links TRBV7-7 to TRBJ2-2; no clear D. CDR3 region: CASSFGELGGELFF. CDR3 nucleotide sequence: TGTGCTAGCAGCTTCGGAGAGCTGGGCGGGGAGCTGTTTTTT.